The 16 T cell receptor beta chains below come from one sample, sequenced in a study of chemoradiotherapy in HPV16-positive cancers. Clones were sequenced by immunoSEQ multiplex PCR, and TCRdb holds only the in-frame ones, with some missing. The repertoire consists of 8,000 or so clones, with about 67% occurring once and the leading ten covering 25% to 40%. This material was acquired from a patient who underwent chemoradiotherapy. All receptors come from a human donor with HPV-associated anogenital cancer.

This clone came up once. The V and J genes are TRBV19 and TRBJ1-2, with D perhaps matching TRBD1 (5 bases). The CDR3 loop spans 13 amino acids. CDR1 is LNHDA and CDR2 is SQIVND in the germline V gene (reference sequence). Trimming left V 3 bases short and J 3 bases short, with 8 bases between. Written as DNA, the CDR3 is TGTGCCAGTAGTATGGGGACGGACTATGGCTACACCTTC. Protein sequence: CASSMGTDYGYTF. Together with reference TRBV19 and TRBJ1-2, the CDR3 gives the full variable domain: DGGITQSPKYLFRKEGQNVTLSCEQNLNHDAMYWYRQDPGQGLRLIYYSQIVNDFQKGDIAEGYSVSREKKESFPLTVTSAQKNPTAFYLCASSMGTDYGYTFGSGTRLTVV.

This chain links TRBV7-2 with TRBJ2-5; D call uncertain. Germline V gene data show CDR1 as SGHTA and CDR2 as FQGNSA. CDR3 size: 13 residues. Trimming cost V 2 bases and J 2 bases, with 6 bases left between them. DNA for the CDR3: TGTGCCAGCAGCTTACCTATTCAAGAGACCCAGTACTTC. This gives the protein CASSLPIQETQYF.

The chain couples TRBV30 to TRBJ1-1; weak D call: TRBD1 (6 bases). Germline CDR1 is GTSNPN and CDR2 is SVGIG (reference sequence). This CDR3 has 10 amino acids. CDR3: CAQGTTSAFF. The CDR3 bases are TGTGCTCAAGGGACAACATCAGCTTTCTTT.

This sequence joins TRBV4-3 and TRBJ2-3, with D perhaps matching TRBD1 or TRBD2 (5 bases each). CDR3 length equals 14 residues. Trimming left V 3 bases short and J 4 bases short, with 11 bases between. CDR1 is LGHNA, CDR2 YSLEER, per germline. CDR3 coding DNA: TGCGCCAGCAGCCAGCGAGAGGGGTCAGATACGCAGTATTTT. It yields the protein CASSQREGSDTQYF.

The V call is TRBV7-9, the J call TRBJ2-3; no clear D gene. V was shortened by 2 bases and J by 4 bases, with 13 bases between the two germline ends. Germline CDR1 SEHNR, CDR2 FQNEAQ (reference sequence). CDR3 length: 15 residues. CDR3 residues: CASSLRVDGSDTQYF. The CDR3 DNA reads TGTGCCAGCAGCTTAAGGGTTGATGGGTCAGATACGCAGTATTTT.

V gene TRBV6-1 combines with J gene TRBJ1-2, with D possibly TRBD1 on 5 matching bases. This CDR3 is built from 11 residues. V gave up 8 bases and J gave up 5 bases, with 9 bases separating them. Germline V gives CDR1 MNHNS, CDR2 SASEGT. CDR3 sequence: CASRGRYGYTF. The CDR3 DNA reads TGTGCCAGCCGGGGGAGATATGGCTACACCTTC.

The chain carries TRBV7-3 and TRBJ2-3; 11 positions match TRBD2. This CDR3 region has 16 residues. The germline gives CDR1 SGHTA, CDR2 FQGTGA. With V trimmed by 5 bases and J by 3 bases, 7 bases remained unmatched. DNA for the CDR3: TGTGCCAGCAGCGCTCCCGTAGCGGGAGGGACAGATACGCAGTATTTT. Its protein is CASSAPVAGGTDTQYF.

V and J are TRBV18 and TRBJ2-7, with 7 bases identical to TRBD2. Germline-derived CDR1 and CDR2 are KGHSH and LQKENI. Trimming took 3 bases from V and 2 from J; bases not matched to a gene: 13. CDR3 size: 17 residues. CDR3 sequence: CASSPARGGTTPYEQYF. CDR3 bases: TGTGCCAGCTCACCCGCTCGCGGCGGGACTACCCCCTACGAGCAGTACTTC.

This chain links TRBV4-3 with TRBJ2-2, with 7 bases identical to TRBD1. Germline CDR1 reads LGHNA; CDR2 reads YSLEER. Unmatched junction bases numbered 2, after V lost 0 bases and J lost 7 bases. This CDR3 region has 14 residues. CDR3 coding DNA: TGCGCCAGCAGCCAAGAGCAGGGGGTCGGGGAGCTGTTTTTT. This encodes CASSQEQGVGELFF.

This clone was recorded once. V is TRBV4-1 and J is TRBJ1-2; D might be TRBD1 (5 bases). From germline, CDR1 is MGHRA and CDR2 YSYEKL. The CDR3 length is 15 residues. V gave up 9 bases and J gave up 5 bases, with 22 bases separating them. The CDR3 DNA reads TGCGCCAGTTCCTCCCCCCGCAGGGTAGATTATGGCTACACCTTC. Translation: CASSSPRRVDYGYTF.

This chain's CDR3 is CASSFWGGYQPQHF. CDR3 DNA sequence: TGTGCCAGCAGTTTCTGGGGGGGCTATCAGCCCCAGCATTTT. The J gene is TRBJ1-5, the V gene TRBV28; possibly TRBD1 for D (6 bases). The germline V and J ends were trimmed by 3 bases and 5 bases, with 11 bases remaining between them. Germline-derived CDR1 and CDR2 are MDHEN and SYDVKM. The CDR3 totals 14 residues. The full variable domain, in which reference TRBV28 and TRBJ1-5 provide the parts outside the CDR3, is DVKVTQSSRYLVKRTGEKVFLECVQDMDHENMFWYRQDPGLGLRLIYFSYDVKMKEKGDIPEGYSVSREKKERFSLILESASTNQTSMYLCASSFWGGYQPQHFGDGTRLSIL.

The chain combines TRBV7-2 with TRBJ2-2, with 13 bases that match TRBD2. This CDR3 is built from 17 residues. V trimming: 2 bases; J trimming: 8 bases; junction bases outside the gene matches: 8. Per the germline V gene, CDR1 is SGHTA and CDR2 is FQGNSA. The CDR3 nucleotides read TGTGCCAGCAGCTTATTACCCCGGACTAGCGGGAGAGGGGAGCTGTTTTTT. Translation: CASSLLPRTSGRGELFF.

This sequence joins TRBV7-4 and TRBJ2-5; D is perhaps TRBD2 (5 bases). The V end lost 0 bases, the J end lost 1 base, and 15 bases lay between the germline ends. Germline CDR1 reads SGHVT; CDR2 reads SQSDAQ. The CDR3 has 17 amino acids. The CDR3: CASSLAREQRSQETQYF. Written as DNA, the CDR3 is TGTGCCAGCAGCTTAGCGAGGGAACAGAGATCCCAAGAGACCCAGTACTTC.

This sequence joins TRBV7-2 and TRBJ2-3, with 7 bases aligning to TRBD1. CDR3 length equals 14 residues. Unmatched junction bases numbered 4, after V lost 5 bases and J lost 2 bases. Germline V gene data show CDR1 as SGHTA and CDR2 as FQGNSA. The CDR3, as DNA: TGTGCCAGCAGCCCCGGGACAGCCACAGATACGCAGTATTTT. It codes for CASSPGTATDTQYF.

V gene TRBV7-7 combines with J gene TRBJ2-5; maybe TRBD2 (7 bases). Trimming took 5 bases from V and 9 from J, leaving 13 bases between them. CDR1 is SSHAT and CDR2 is FNYEAQ in the germline V gene (reference sequence). This CDR3 has 12 amino acids. The CDR3: CASSRGEGAQYF. The DNA of the CDR3 is TGTGCCAGCAGCCGCGGGGAGGGGGCCCAGTACTTC.

The genes are TRBV2 and TRBJ1-2; maybe TRBD1 (5 bases). The germline V gene encodes CDR1 SNHLY and CDR2 FYNNEI. The CDR3 has 15 amino acids. The ends were cut back, 3 bases at V and 3 bases at J, with 14 bases in the middle. This chain's CDR3 is CASSEAGQGHYGYTF. CDR3 coding DNA: TGTGCCAGCAGTGAGGCCGGCCAGGGCCACTATGGCTACACCTTC.